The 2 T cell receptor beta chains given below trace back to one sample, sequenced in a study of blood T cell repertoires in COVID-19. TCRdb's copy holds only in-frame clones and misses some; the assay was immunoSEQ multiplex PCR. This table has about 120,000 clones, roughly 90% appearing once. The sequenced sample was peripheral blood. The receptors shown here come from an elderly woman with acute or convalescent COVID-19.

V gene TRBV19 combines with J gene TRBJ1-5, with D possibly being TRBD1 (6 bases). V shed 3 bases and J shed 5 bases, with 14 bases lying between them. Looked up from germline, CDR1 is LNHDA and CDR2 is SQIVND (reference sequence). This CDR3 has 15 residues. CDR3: CASSMFLQGHQPQHF. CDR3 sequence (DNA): TGTGCCAGTAGTATGTTTCTTCAGGGGCATCAGCCCCAGCATTTT.

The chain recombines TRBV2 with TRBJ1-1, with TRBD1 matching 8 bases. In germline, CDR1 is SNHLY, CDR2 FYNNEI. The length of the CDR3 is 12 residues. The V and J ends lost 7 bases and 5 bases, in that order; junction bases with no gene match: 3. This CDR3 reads CASNRGRTEAFF. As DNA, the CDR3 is TGTGCCAGCAACAGGGGGAGGACTGAAGCTTTCTTT.